The 28 T cell receptor beta chains presented below share a single source sample, sequenced in a study of CD8 T cells in ankylosing spondylitis. TCRdb re-analysed the 5' RACE reads in MiXCR, keeping a single row per CDR3 protein. The repertoire holds approximately 100,000 distinct CDR3 sequences, with about 8.3% as singletons. Material: blood, either unsorted or a sorted T cell fraction (not recorded which). Source of these receptors: a male donor with ankylosing spondylitis or in good health (not recorded which).

This clonotype was observed many times. V is TRBV9 and J is TRBJ2-5, with 8 nucleotides matching TRBD2. The CDR3 runs to 14 residues. The V segment lost 3 bases and the J segment 5 bases; nucleotides outside the gene matches: 6. Germline V gene lookup returns CDR1 SGDLS and CDR2 YYNGEE. CDR3: CASSASGTRETQYF. The CDR3 bases are TGTGCCAGCAGCGCATCCGGGACTAGGGAGACCCAGTACTTC.

This clonotype has ten or more counts. V and J are TRBV6-1 and TRBJ1-1; D possibly corresponds to TRBD1 (5 bases). V was pared by 7 bases and J by 4 bases, with 19 bases between. From germline, CDR1 is MNHNS and CDR2 SASEGT. This CDR3 has 15 residues. The CDR3 region is CASIIGGKVPTEAFF. CDR3 DNA sequence: TGTGCCAGCATAATCGGGGGGAAAGTTCCCACTGAAGCTTTCTTT.

Ten or more counts support this clonotype. The rearrangement joins TRBV4-3 to TRBJ2-1; D is unclear. Germline assignment: CDR1 LGHNA and CDR2 YSLEER. The CDR3 length is 15 residues. V lost 0 bases and J 0 bases, leaving 6 bases between the germline ends. This CDR3 is CASSQDRGSYNEQFF. In DNA form, the CDR3 reads TGCGCCAGCAGCCAAGATCGCGGCTCCTACAATGAGCAGTTCTTC.

There are many counts of this clonotype. The J gene is TRBJ1-2, the V gene TRBV27; weak D call: TRBD1 (5 bases). Germline CDR1 MNHEY, CDR2 SMNVEV (reference sequence). This CDR3 is built from 13 residues. V was cut by 6 bases and J by 4 bases, with 12 bases left in between. In DNA, the CDR3 is TGTGCCAGCAGCTACGGTAGGGGCTATGGCTACACCTTC. It specifies CASSYGRGYGYTF.

This clonotype was recorded many times. The rearrangement joins TRBV7-6 to TRBJ2-3, with D perhaps matching TRBD1 or TRBD2 (6 bases each). Germline V gives CDR1 SGHVS, CDR2 FNYEAQ. Trimming cost V 1 base and J 1 base, with 9 bases left between them. This CDR3 contains 15 residues. The CDR3 DNA is TGTGCCAGCAGCTTAGAAGGGGGGCGCACAGATACGCAGTATTTT. This sequence encodes CASSLEGGRTDTQYF. Drawing the rest from reference TRBV7-6 and TRBJ2-3, the complete variable domain is GAGVSQSPRYKVTKRGQDVALRCDPISGHVSLYWYRQALGQGPEFLTYFNYEAQQDKSGLPNDRFSAERPEGSISTLTIQRTEQRDSAMYRCASSLEGGRTDTQYFGPGTRLTVL.

The chain joins TRBV4-3 to TRBJ2-7; 7 nucleotides align to TRBD2. CDR1 and CDR2 from the germline V gene are LGHNA and YSLEER. Trimming took 1 base from V and 3 from J; bases not matched to a gene: 18. CDR3 length: 19 residues. The CDR3 region has the DNA TGCGCCAGCAGCCAAGCCCACCACATAGAGAGCGGGATGGTCTACGAGCAGTACTTC. This sequence encodes CASSQAHHIESGMVYEQYF.

This clonotype was detected a few times. The V call is TRBV20-1, the J call TRBJ1-2, with a weak D call TRBD1 (5 bases). Trimming took 3 bases from V and 7 from J, leaving 15 bases between them. Germline V gene lookup returns CDR1 DFQATT and CDR2 SNEGSKA (reference sequence). CDR3 size: 13 residues. CDR3 nucleotide sequence: TGCAGTGCTAGCCCGGCAGGGATAGGTGGCTACACCTTC. Encoded protein: CSASPAGIGGYTF.

This clonotype has ten or more counts. V usage is TRBV5-6 and J usage is TRBJ2-3; 8 bases are a match to TRBD2. From germline, CDR1 is SGHDT and CDR2 YYEEEE. J lost 6 bases, V lost 2 bases, and 11 bases had no gene match. The CDR3 has 16 amino acids. The CDR3 nucleotides are TGTGCCAGCAGCTTACCGAAAGCGGGAGTTTTCGATACGCAGTATTTT. As protein: CASSLPKAGVFDTQYF.

This clonotype was detected ten times or more. V and J are TRBV20-1 and TRBJ2-7; D may be TRBD1 (5 bases). The CDR3 is 15 residues long. CDR1 DFQATT and CDR2 SNEGSKA come from the germline V gene (reference sequence). V lost 3 bases to trimming and J lost 3 bases, with 18 bases between them. CDR3 bases: TGCAGTGCTAGGGCAGGGCCATCATCCGACTACGAGCAGTACTTC. Amino acids: CSARAGPSSDYEQYF.

This clonotype was recorded many times. CDR3 in amino acids: CASSISDPIYNEQFF. CDR3 DNA: TGTGCCAGTAGTATCTCCGATCCAATATACAATGAGCAGTTCTTC. The chain employs TRBV19 and TRBJ2-1; D is unclear. This CDR3 has 15 residues. The germline V gene has CDR1 LNHDA and CDR2 SQIVND (reference sequence). V lost 3 bases and J lost 4, with 13 bases in between.

This clonotype has at least ten counts. The V call is TRBV7-2, the J call TRBJ2-7; D gene unclear. This CDR3 is built from 14 residues. The germline V gene encodes CDR1 SGHTA and CDR2 FQGNSA. V was cut by 2 bases and J by 2 bases, with 10 bases left in between. CDR3 sequence (DNA): TGTGCCAGCAGCTTATTTGACCGAACCTACGAGCAGTACTTC. As protein: CASSLFDRTYEQYF.

This clonotype was observed many times. V and J are TRBV7-3 and TRBJ2-1; TRBD1 aligns across 10 bases. V trimming: 5 bases; J trimming: 9 bases; junction bases outside the gene matches: 13. The germline gives CDR1 SGHTA, CDR2 FQGTGA. The CDR3 consists of 16 residues. The CDR3 DNA reads as TGTGCCAGCAGCCAACTGCCGGGACAGGGGTCGCGTGAGCAGTTCTTC. Translated: CASSQLPGQGSREQFF.

This clonotype has a count of ten or more. V gene TRBV27 combines with J gene TRBJ2-5; TRBD1 matches 7 bases. V gave up 3 bases and J gave up 2 bases; unmatched junction bases: 9. Germline V lookup: CDR1 MNHEY, CDR2 SMNVEV (reference sequence). The CDR3 has 16 residues. The CDR3 reads CASSFATGTEQETQYF. The DNA for the CDR3 is TGTGCCAGCAGTTTCGCCACCGGGACAGAACAAGAGACCCAGTACTTC.

The sample holds a few counts of this clonotype. The chain carries TRBV7-2 and TRBJ2-1; no definite D call. Germline CDR1 is SGHTA and CDR2 is FQGNSA. The CDR3 sequence is 14 residues long. V dropped 4 bases and J dropped 2 bases, with 9 bases sitting between them. CDR3 residues: CASSSSQTYNEQFF. In nucleotides, the CDR3 is TGTGCCAGCAGCTCCTCTCAGACCTACAATGAGCAGTTCTTC.

This clonotype was counted many times. This sequence joins TRBV12-3 or TRBV12-4 and TRBJ1-5, with D uncertain. The CDR3 covers 15 residues. With 5 bases removed from V and 0 bases from J, the gap between germline ends came to 11 bases. The CDR3 nucleotides read TGTGCCAGCAGTCCCCGAGGGTATAGCAATCAGCCCCAGCATTTT. It specifies CASSPRGYSNQPQHF.

This clonotype was detected ten times or more. The CDR3 DNA sequence: TGTGCCAGCAGTCACAATGAAGGCTACACCTTC. It is translated as CASSHNEGYTF. This chain links TRBV12-3 or TRBV12-4 with TRBJ1-2; no definite D call. CDR3 length: 11 amino acids. V gave up 5 bases and J gave up 8 bases, with 9 bases separating them.

At least ten counts were recorded for this clonotype. The chain employs TRBV12-3 or TRBV12-4 and TRBJ2-1; D is unclear. The CDR3 spans 14 residues. The ends were cut back, 1 base at V and 6 bases at J, with 10 bases in the middle. CDR3 in amino acids: CASSLVLLFNEQFF. CDR3 sequence (DNA): TGTGCCAGCAGTTTAGTACTCCTCTTCAATGAGCAGTTCTTC.

The sample holds a few counts of this clonotype. V is TRBV20-1 and J is TRBJ2-5, with D hard to call. The CDR3 loop spans 11 amino acids. V shed 5 bases and J shed 5 bases, with 9 bases lying between them. The germline gives CDR1 DFQATT, CDR2 SNEGSKA (reference sequence). The CDR3 protein is CSALTIETQYF. For the CDR3, the DNA is TGCAGTGCTTTAACAATTGAGACCCAGTACTTC.

The table lists this clonotype with many counts. This chain uses TRBV6-1 with TRBJ2-6; no firm D call. The CDR3 is 13 residues long. Germline loops: CDR1 MNHNS, CDR2 SASEGT. Trimming removed 5 bases at V and 4 bases at J, with 6 bases between. The CDR3 region is CASSRGGANVLTF. CDR3 DNA sequence: TGTGCCAGCAGTCGCGGCGGGGCCAACGTCCTGACTTTC.

This clonotype has at least ten counts. The chain joins TRBV2 to TRBJ2-2; D call uncertain. Germline V lookup: CDR1 SNHLY, CDR2 FYNNEI. The germline V and J ends were trimmed by 4 bases and 0 bases, with 9 bases remaining between them. The CDR3 has 15 amino acids. This CDR3 reads CASSVSMTNTGELFF. DNA for the CDR3: TGTGCCAGCAGTGTTTCAATGACGAACACCGGGGAGCTGTTTTTT. Full variable domain (outside the CDR3, taken from reference TRBV2 and TRBJ2-2): EPEVTQTPSHQVTQMGQEVILRCVPISNHLYFYWYRQILGQKVEFLVSFYNNEISEKSEIFDDQFSVERPDGSNFTLKIRSTKLEDSAMYFCASSVSMTNTGELFFGEGSRLTVL.

This chain uses TRBV10-2 with TRBJ2-1, with a tentative D call TRBD2 (6 bases). Trimming shortened V by 6 bases and J by 8 bases, and 11 bases separated the two germline ends. Germline CDR1 and CDR2: WSHSY and SAAADI. The CDR3 consists of 12 residues. The CDR3 spells CASSHGGDEQFF. The CDR3 DNA sequence: TGCGCCAGCAGCCACGGGGGAGATGAGCAGTTCTTC.

In its sample, this clonotype was seen many times. This chain links TRBV5-6 with TRBJ2-1, with D unclear. The V gene's germline CDR1 is SGHDT and CDR2 YYEEEE. The CDR3 totals 12 residues. V gave up 2 bases and J gave up 9 bases, with 9 bases separating them. CDR3 sequence reads: CASSFSWGEQFF. The DNA of the CDR3 is TGTGCCAGCAGCTTCAGTTGGGGTGAGCAGTTCTTC.

This clonotype was detected many times. J is TRBJ2-3 and V is TRBV9; 8 positions match TRBD2. The CDR3 contains 15 residues. The V and J ends lost 0 bases and 2 bases, in that order; junction bases with no gene match: 2. The germline CDR1 and CDR2 sequences are SGDLS and YYNGEE. In nucleotides, the CDR3 is TGTGCCAGCAGCGTAGGGCGGGGGGTCACAGATACGCAGTATTTT. It yields the protein CASSVGRGVTDTQYF.

In its sample, this clonotype was seen many times. The gene calls are TRBV18 and TRBJ2-3, with 7 bases matching TRBD2. The CDR3 runs to 17 residues. V shed 2 bases and J 4 bases; nucleotides not matched to a gene: 12. Germline loops: CDR1 KGHSH, CDR2 LQKENI. The CDR3 is CASSPRPSGPRADTQYF. The CDR3 DNA is TGTGCCAGCTCACCAAGGCCTAGCGGCCCTCGGGCAGATACGCAGTATTTT.

This clonotype was detected ten times or more. An end of the junction differs from the germline gene, which may be a read error. This chain links TRBV7-7 with TRBJ2-5; 7 nucleotides line up with TRBD2. The CDR3 has 14 amino acids. Germline V gene lookup returns CDR1 SSHAT and CDR2 FNYEAQ (reference sequence). CDR3 coding DNA: TGTGCTAGCAGCTTAGCTCCCGGGGGGGAGACCCAGTACTTC. Encoded protein: CASSLAPGGETQYF.

This clonotype was seen repeatedly, ten times or more. CDR3 nucleotide sequence: TGCAGCGTTGCCGGGAGTGGAGAGACCCAGTACTTC. Protein: CSVAGSGETQYF. The chain has TRBV29-1 and TRBJ2-5; tentatively, D is TRBD2 (6 bases). V lost 4 bases and J 4 bases, leaving 10 bases between the germline ends. CDR1 is SQVTM, CDR2 ANQGSEA, per germline. This CDR3 is 12 amino acids long. Variable domain in full (rest from reference TRBV29-1 and TRBJ2-5): SAVISQKPSRDICQRGTSLTIQCQVDSQVTMMFWYRQQPGQSLTLIATANQGSEATYESGFVIDKFPISRPNLTFSTLTVSNMSPEDSSIYLCSVAGSGETQYFGPGTRLLVL.

This chain connects TRBV30 to TRBJ2-3; TRBD2 aligns across 10 bases. Germline values: CDR1 GTSNPN, CDR2 SVGIG (reference sequence). The CDR3 has 13 residues. Trimming removed 0 bases from V and 7 bases from J; junction bases left unmatched: 1. CDR3 coding DNA: TGTGCCTGGAGTGTTAGCGGGAGGAATACGCAGTATTTT. Its protein is CAWSVSGRNTQYF.

The chain recombines TRBV5-6 with TRBJ1-2, with 9 bases aligning to TRBD1. The ends lost 6 bases at V and 4 bases at J; junction bases unmatched: 16. Germline-derived CDR1 and CDR2 are SGHDT and YYEEEE. CDR3 length: 17 residues. The CDR3 is CASTRGGGQGIGYGYTF. The CDR3 DNA reads TGTGCCAGCACCCGTGGGGGTGGACAGGGGATAGGCTATGGCTACACCTTC.